This T cell receptor (beta chain) originates from a study of T-cell reconstitution after alpha-beta-depleted transplantation in children. Findings of the study overall: The high TCRbeta diversity at day 60 in some patients came from surviving recipient T cells and thymic progenitors. Several hundred expanded graft clones reportedly were the source of alpha-beta T cells about two months after transplant. T-cell counts and diversity were attributed mostly to newly produced T cells one year after transplant.

Unique molecular identifiers featured in how the TCRbeta library was prepared. MiXCR was run by TCRdb on the PCR reads, yielding one entry per CDR3 protein. The sample has about 140,000 distinct CDR3 sequences; more than 8% are singletons. The V gene end was trimmed by 1 base and the J gene end by 2 bases; junction bases not matched to a gene: 3. Germline loops: CDR1 SGHVS, CDR2 FQNEAQ. The CDR3 is 15 amino acids. This clonotype was counted at least ten times. As yet, its antigen is unknown. The TCR originated in a female patient aged 2 to 10 who had a stem cell transplant for congenital amegakaryocytic thrombocytopenia, so the T cells may come from the graft donor. The rearrangement uses TRBV7-8 and TRBJ2-7; 9 bases line up with TRBD2. Material: PBMCs, mostly from graft donor cells, obtained 180 days after TCRalphabeta/CD19-depleted stem cell transplant. The CDR3 sequence is CASSLVASGAYEQYF. DNA for the CDR3: TGTGCCAGCAGCTTAGTGGCTAGCGGGGCCTACGAGCAGTACTTC.